What follows are 18 T cell receptor beta chains derived from one specimen sequenced in a study of blood T cell repertoires in COVID-19. The assay was immunoSEQ multiplex PCR, and TCRdb's table has in-frame clones only and misses some. The sample contains 250,000 to 300,000 clones, more than 85% of which appear only once. Sequencing was carried out using peripheral blood. These receptors were obtained from a woman in her twenties or thirties with COVID-19, enrolled during active disease.

The rearrangement uses TRBV5-1 and TRBJ1-4; D remains unclear. Germline V gene lookup returns CDR1 SGHRS and CDR2 YFSETQ. The CDR3 sequence is 14 residues long. Trimming shortened V by 3 bases and J by 8 bases, and 14 bases separated the two germline ends. The CDR3 DNA is TGCGCCAGCAGCTCAATCGGAGCGGGCGAAAAACTGTTTTTT. Its protein is CASSSIGAGEKLFF.

The rearrangement uses TRBV5-4 and TRBJ2-1; no clear D gene. The germline CDR1 and CDR2 sequences are SGHNT and YYREEE (reference sequence). The CDR3 loop spans 13 amino acids. V gave up 4 bases and J gave up 7 bases, with 12 bases separating them. The CDR3 reads CASSHQVGNEQFF. The CDR3 coding sequence is TGTGCCAGCAGCCATCAAGTCGGGAATGAGCAGTTCTTC.

The chain employs TRBV7-7 and TRBJ1-1, with 9 nucleotides matching TRBD1. The V gene end was trimmed by 1 base and the J gene end by 4 bases; junction bases not matched to a gene: 4. The V gene's germline CDR1 is SSHAT and CDR2 FNYEAQ (reference sequence). The CDR3 loop spans 15 amino acids. Written as DNA, the CDR3 is TGTGCCAGCAGCTTAGATGGGACAGGGACCACTGAAGCTTTCTTT. It codes for CASSLDGTGTTEAFF. Supplemented by reference TRBV7-7 and TRBJ1-1, the full variable domain reads GAGVSQSPRYKVTKRGQDVTLRCDPISSHATLYWYQQALGQGPEFLTYFNYEAQPDKSGLPSDRFSAERPEGSISTLTIQRTEQRDSAMYRCASSLDGTGTTEAFFGQGTRLTVV.

J is TRBJ2-5 and V is TRBV5-4; possibly TRBD2 for D (5 bases). The length of the CDR3 is 15 residues. V lost 4 bases to trimming and J lost 7 bases, with 20 bases between them. CDR1 is SGHNT, CDR2 YYREEE, per germline (reference sequence). The CDR3 DNA sequence: TGTGCCAGCAGCCTCACGACTATTTCGGTTGGGACCCAGTACTTC. Amino acid sequence: CASSLTTISVGTQYF. Combining the CDR3 with reference TRBV5-4 and TRBJ2-5 gives the whole variable domain ETGVTQSPTHLIKTRGQQVTLRCSSQSGHNTVSWYQQALGQGPQFIFQYYREEENGRGNFPPRFSGLQFPNYSSELNVNALELDDSALYLCASSLTTISVGTQYFGPGTRLLVL.

This chain connects TRBV27 to TRBJ2-7, with D possibly TRBD2 on 6 matching bases. The ends were cut back, 2 bases at V and 3 bases at J, with 11 bases in the middle. The CDR3 is 14 amino acids. The germline V gene encodes CDR1 MNHEY and CDR2 SMNVEV (reference sequence). Here the CDR3 DNA reads TGTGCCAGCAGTTTAGGGCAGGGAGGCTACGAGCAGTACTTC. Translation: CASSLGQGGYEQYF.

In DNA form, the CDR3 reads TGTGCCAGCACTGAGGGCGGGGGTCAGCCCCAGCATTTT. Residues: CASTEGGGQPQHF. V and J are TRBV19 and TRBJ1-5, with D possibly being TRBD1 (5 bases). CDR1 and CDR2 from the germline V gene are LNHDA and SQIVND (reference sequence). The CDR3 covers 13 residues. V was shortened by 9 bases and J by 6 bases, with 15 bases between the two germline ends.

This chain connects TRBV2 to TRBJ1-5, with D perhaps TRBD1 (6 bases). This CDR3 has 14 residues. From germline, CDR1 is SNHLY and CDR2 FYNNEI. The V and J ends lost 6 bases and 1 base respectively, with 10 bases between them. The CDR3 bases are TGTGCCAGCAGGAAGACAGGAAGCAATCAGCCCCAGCATTTT. Residues: CASRKTGSNQPQHF.

The chain couples TRBV5-4 to TRBJ2-3; 15 bases agree with TRBD2. CDR3 size: 16 residues. Germline assignment: CDR1 SGHNT and CDR2 YYREEE (reference sequence). V was pared by 4 bases and J by 3 bases, with 3 bases of the junction left unmatched. CDR3 region: CASSIGTSGRTDTQYF. The CDR3 coding sequence is TGTGCCAGCAGCATTGGGACTAGCGGGAGGACAGATACGCAGTATTTT.

V gene TRBV5-1 combines with J gene TRBJ2-1; 8 bases align to TRBD2. Germline assignment: CDR1 SGHRS and CDR2 YFSETQ. The ends lost 0 bases at V and 3 bases at J; junction bases unmatched: 2. This CDR3 region has 15 residues. In DNA, the CDR3 is TGCGCCAGCAGCTTGGGTGGGACTAGCTACAATGAGCAGTTCTTC. Translation gives CASSLGGTSYNEQFF.

V gene TRBV7-9 combines with J gene TRBJ2-2; no definite D call. This CDR3 is 15 amino acids long. Germline loops: CDR1 SEHNR, CDR2 FQNEAQ (reference sequence). The germline V and J ends were trimmed by 2 bases and 8 bases, with 15 bases remaining between them. The CDR3 protein is CASSLSPTPLGELFF. As DNA, the CDR3 is TGTGCCAGCAGCTTATCTCCTACCCCGTTGGGGGAGCTGTTTTTT.

The chain employs TRBV5-4 and TRBJ1-1, with 7 positions matching TRBD1. Germline assignment: CDR1 SGHNT and CDR2 YYREEE (reference sequence). This CDR3 is 16 amino acids long. The V gene end was trimmed by 4 bases and the J gene end by 2 bases; junction bases not matched to a gene: 11. For the CDR3, the DNA is TGTGCCAGCAGCCCGAGACAGGGAAGAGCTAACACTGAAGCTTTCTTT. It translates to CASSPRQGRANTEAFF. The entire variable domain, with the rest obtained from reference TRBV5-4 and TRBJ1-1, is as follows: ETGVTQSPTHLIKTRGQQVTLRCSSQSGHNTVSWYQQALGQGPQFIFQYYREEENGRGNFPPRFSGLQFPNYSSELNVNALELDDSALYLCASSPRQGRANTEAFFGQGTRLTVV.

The chain carries TRBV10-1 and TRBJ2-3; 8 bases map to TRBD2. CDR1 and CDR2 (germline): WNHNN, SYGVQD (reference sequence). This CDR3 spans 14 amino acids. J gave up 2 bases and V 10 bases, and 8 bases lay outside the gene matches. The CDR3 is CAISIAGYTDTQYF. As DNA, the CDR3 is TGCGCCATCTCTATAGCGGGATACACAGATACGCAGTATTTT.

The rearrangement uses TRBV7-7 and TRBJ2-1, with 10 bases lining up with TRBD2. CDR3 length equals 17 residues. V shed 5 bases and J 5 bases; nucleotides not matched to a gene: 12. CDR1 is SSHAT, CDR2 FNYEAQ, per germline (reference sequence). CDR3 protein: CASSPLAGGRVDNEQFF. The CDR3 nucleotides are TGTGCCAGCAGCCCCTTAGCGGGAGGCCGGGTGGACAATGAGCAGTTCTTC. The variable domain in full, completed from reference TRBV7-7 and TRBJ2-1, reads GAGVSQSPRYKVTKRGQDVTLRCDPISSHATLYWYQQALGQGPEFLTYFNYEAQPDKSGLPSDRFSAERPEGSISTLTIQRTEQRDSAMYRCASSPLAGGRVDNEQFFGPGTRLTVL.

The chain joins TRBV2 to TRBJ2-3; D possibly corresponds to TRBD2 (5 bases). CDR1 is SNHLY, CDR2 FYNNEI, per germline. This CDR3 has 15 amino acids. V was clipped by 2 bases and J by 0 bases, with 9 bases between them. The CDR3 region has the DNA TGTGCCAGCAGTGAAAGGCGGGTTAGCACAGATACGCAGTATTTT. It is translated as CASSERRVSTDTQYF.

V gene TRBV5-1 combines with J gene TRBJ1-1; 7 nucleotides align to TRBD1. After removal of 4 bases from V and 0 bases from J, the junction contained 9 bases not matched to a gene. Germline V gives CDR1 SGHRS, CDR2 YFSETQ. The CDR3 runs to 16 residues. CDR3 sequence: CASSPWTGTMNTEAFF. CDR3 DNA sequence: TGCGCCAGCAGCCCCTGGACAGGTACAATGAACACTGAAGCTTTCTTT.

In its sample, this clone was seen once. The CDR3 DNA is TGTGCCAGCAGTTTAAAGAGGGATGAAAAACTGTTTTTT. It encodes CASSLKRDEKLFF. The chain links TRBV27 to TRBJ1-4; D gene uncertain. This CDR3 has 13 residues. CDR1 is MNHEY, CDR2 SMNVEV, per germline (reference sequence). Trimming removed 2 bases from V and 6 bases from J, with 7 bases in between. Together with reference TRBV27 and TRBJ1-4, the CDR3 gives the full variable domain: EAQVTQNPRYLITVTGKKLTVTCSQNMNHEYMSWYRQDPGLGLRQIYYSMNVEVTDKGDVPEGYKVSRKEKRNFPLILESPSPNQTSLYFCASSLKRDEKLFFGSGTQLSVL.

This chain uses TRBV28 with TRBJ1-5, with D tentatively TRBD1 (6 bases). The CDR3 contains 14 residues. CDR1 is MDHEN, CDR2 SYDVKM, per germline. The ends were cut back, 7 bases at V and 6 bases at J, with 16 bases in the middle. CDR3 nucleotides: TGTGCCAGCATCCGGGGAGGGGGAGGTCAGCCCCAGCATTTT. It encodes CASIRGGGGQPQHF.

The rearrangement links TRBV2 to TRBJ1-1; D call uncertain. Germline V lookup: CDR1 SNHLY, CDR2 FYNNEI. V lost 4 bases to trimming and J lost 1 base, with 10 bases between them. The CDR3 has 14 residues. The CDR3, as DNA: TGTGCCAGCAGTGTAGTATCTGCGAACACTGAAGCTTTCTTT. The encoded protein is CASSVVSANTEAFF.